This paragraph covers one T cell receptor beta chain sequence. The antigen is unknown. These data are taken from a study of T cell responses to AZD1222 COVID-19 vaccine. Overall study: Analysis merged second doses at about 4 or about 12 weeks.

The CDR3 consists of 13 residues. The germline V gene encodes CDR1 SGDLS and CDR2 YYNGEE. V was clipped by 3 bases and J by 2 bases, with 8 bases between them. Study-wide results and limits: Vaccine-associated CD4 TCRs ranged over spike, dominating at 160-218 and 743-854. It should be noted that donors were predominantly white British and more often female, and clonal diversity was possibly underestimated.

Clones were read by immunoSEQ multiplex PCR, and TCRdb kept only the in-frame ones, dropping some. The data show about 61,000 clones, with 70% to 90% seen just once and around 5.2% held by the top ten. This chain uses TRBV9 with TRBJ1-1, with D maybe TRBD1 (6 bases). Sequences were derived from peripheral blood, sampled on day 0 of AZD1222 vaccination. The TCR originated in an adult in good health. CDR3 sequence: CASSARGNTEAFF. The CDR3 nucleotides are TGTGCCAGCAGCGCCAGGGGTAACACTGAAGCTTTCTTT. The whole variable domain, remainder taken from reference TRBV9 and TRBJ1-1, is DSGVTQTPKHLITATGQRVTLRCSPRSGDLSVYWYQQSLDQGLQFLIQYYNGEERAKGNILERFSAQQFPDLHSELNLSSLELGDSALYFCASSARGNTEAFFGQGTRLTVV.